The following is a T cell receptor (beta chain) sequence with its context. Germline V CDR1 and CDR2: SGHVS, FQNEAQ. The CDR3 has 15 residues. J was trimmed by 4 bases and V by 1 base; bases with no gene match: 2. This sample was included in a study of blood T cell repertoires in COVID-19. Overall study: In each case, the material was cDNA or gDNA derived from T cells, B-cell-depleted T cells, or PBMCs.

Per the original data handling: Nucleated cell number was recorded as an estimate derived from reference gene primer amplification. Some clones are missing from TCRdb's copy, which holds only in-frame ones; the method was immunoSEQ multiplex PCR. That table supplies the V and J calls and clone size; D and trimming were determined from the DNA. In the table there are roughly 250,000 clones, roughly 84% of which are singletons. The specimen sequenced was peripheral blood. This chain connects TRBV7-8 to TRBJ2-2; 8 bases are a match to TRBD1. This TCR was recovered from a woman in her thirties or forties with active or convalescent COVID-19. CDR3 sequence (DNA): TGTGCCAGCAGCTTAGGGACAGGGAGCACCGGGGAGCTGTTTTTT. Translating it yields CASSLGTGSTGELFF. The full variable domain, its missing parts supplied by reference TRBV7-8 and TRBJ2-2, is GAGVSQSPRYKVAKRGQDVALRCDPISGHVSLFWYQQALGQGPEFLTYFQNEAQLDKSGLPSDRFFAERPEGSVSTLKIQRTQQEDSAVYLCASSLGTGSTGELFFGEGSRLTVL.